This TCR beta chain emerged from a study of blood T cell repertoires in COVID-19. On the study more broadly: PBMCs, B-cell-depleted T cells, or T cells provided the cDNA or gDNA that made up the material.

Per the germline V gene, CDR1 is SEHNR and CDR2 is FQNEAQ (reference sequence). V was clipped by 3 bases and J by 0 bases; unmatched bases: 8. CDR3 size: 19 residues. Clones were sequenced by immunoSEQ multiplex PCR, and TCRdb holds only the in-frame ones, with some missing. The table lists a few hundred thousand clones, about 88% of them singletons. The chain is built from TRBV7-9 and TRBJ2-2, with TRBD2 matching over 12 bases. The sequenced sample was PBMCs or T cells enriched from blood (not recorded which). This sequence originates from a woman aged 18-29 years who had recovered from COVID-19. CDR3 sequence reads: CASSFPTSGGTANTGELFF. DNA of the CDR3: TGTGCCAGCAGCTTCCCGACTAGCGGGGGAACCGCGAACACCGGGGAGCTGTTTTTT.